Below, 10 T cell receptor beta chains from the same sample are listed, as sequenced in a study of cytomegalovirus exposure and HLA in healthy donors. Vbeta (60) and Jbeta (13) primers were used in the PCR. Sequencing was performed with immunoSEQ multiplex PCR; in TCRdb, only in-frame clones are kept and a portion is missing. The data hold approximately 100,000 clones, with 60% to 80% observed a single time. Sequencing was carried out using PBMCs. The receptor set was obtained from a human donor in good health.

DNA of the CDR3: TGTGCCAGCAGCTTAGGGAACAGGCGTCAAGGCTCTGGAAACACCATATATTTT. As protein: CASSLGNRRQGSGNTIYF. This chain uses TRBV7-2 with TRBJ1-3, with a tentative D call TRBD1 (5 bases). The germline V gene encodes CDR1 SGHTA and CDR2 FQGNSA. This CDR3 is 18 amino acids long. V lost 1 base to trimming and J lost 0 bases, with 16 bases between them.

The CDR3 region has the DNA TGTGCCAGCAGCGTTATTAGCGGGGGGGTCGGCACAGATACGCAGTATTTT. This encodes CASSVISGGVGTDTQYF. The chain carries TRBV9 and TRBJ2-3; 11 positions agree with TRBD2. The CDR3 extends over 17 amino acids. In germline, CDR1 is SGDLS, CDR2 YYNGEE. V shed 2 bases and J 1 base; nucleotides not matched to a gene: 6. The full variable domain, its missing parts supplied by reference TRBV9 and TRBJ2-3, is DSGVTQTPKHLITATGQRVTLRCSPRSGDLSVYWYQQSLDQGLQFLIQYYNGEERAKGNILERFSAQQFPDLHSELNLSSLELGDSALYFCASSVISGGVGTDTQYFGPGTRLTVL.

This rearrangement joins TRBV7-9 to TRBJ1-4, with D possibly TRBD1 on 5 matching bases. There are 14 residues in the CDR3. Trimming removed 5 bases at V and 1 base at J, with 8 bases between. Germline CDR1 SEHNR, CDR2 FQNEAQ (reference sequence). The CDR3 loop reads CASSPGVTNEKLFF. The DNA of the CDR3 is TGTGCCAGCAGCCCGGGGGTAACTAATGAAAAACTGTTTTTT.

The CDR3 region has the DNA TGTGCCAGCAGTGAAAGCGGGGGGGAAGAGACCCAGTACTTC. Its translation: CASSESGGEETQYF. This chain connects TRBV2 to TRBJ2-5; 10 nucleotides agree with TRBD2. After removal of 2 bases from V and 3 bases from J, the junction contained 0 bases not matched to a gene. Germline CDR1 is SNHLY and CDR2 is FYNNEI. The CDR3 loop spans 14 amino acids.

The chain carries TRBV6-1 and TRBJ1-2; 7 bases map to TRBD1. The V gene's germline CDR1 is MNHNS and CDR2 SASEGT. The CDR3 runs to 13 residues. The junction had 5 bases not matched to a gene; V was cut back by 6 bases and J by 4 bases. The CDR3 DNA reads as TGTGCCAGCAGCAGGGACAGAGCCTATGGCTACACCTTC. Its protein is CASSRDRAYGYTF.

The chain combines TRBV2 with TRBJ2-5; TRBD2 matches 7 bases. Trimming cost V 4 bases and J 13 bases; bases outside gene matches: 9. The CDR3 length is 12 residues. The germline gives CDR1 SNHLY, CDR2 FYNNEI. The CDR3 bases are TGTGCCAGCAGTGTTCAGCGGGGCAAGGCGTACTTC. This translates into CASSVQRGKAYF.

The J gene is TRBJ2-7, the V gene TRBV15; 8 nucleotides align to TRBD1. The CDR3 sequence is 15 residues long. V lost 0 bases, J lost 6 bases, and 7 bases stayed unmatched. CDR1 and CDR2 (germline): LNHNV, YYDKDF (reference sequence). The CDR3 DNA sequence: TGTGCCACCAGCAGAGAAGGACAGGGAGCTCTCGAGCAGTACTTC. Translated, it gives CATSREGQGALEQYF.

This chain uses TRBV5-1 with TRBJ2-7, with D possibly TRBD2 on 7 matching bases. V was shortened by 4 bases and J by 2 bases, with 16 bases between the two germline ends. This CDR3 has 15 residues. Germline assignment: CDR1 SGHRS and CDR2 YFSETQ. This chain's CDR3 is CASSKGGTVTYEQYF. CDR3 DNA: TGCGCCAGCAGCAAGGGGGGGACGGTTACCTACGAGCAGTACTTC.

CDR3 sequence: CASSLMGQGNYEQYF. The CDR3 DNA reads as TGTGCCAGCAGTTTAATGGGTCAGGGTAATTACGAGCAGTACTTC. This chain links TRBV27 with TRBJ2-7, with D possibly being TRBD1 (5 bases). Per germline, CDR1 MNHEY and CDR2 SMNVEV (reference sequence). The CDR3 runs to 15 residues. V was shortened by 2 bases and J by 4 bases, with 15 bases between the two germline ends.

V and J are TRBV19 and TRBJ2-5, with D unresolved. V was cut by 5 bases and J by 6 bases, with 13 bases left in between. Germline-derived CDR1 and CDR2 are LNHDA and SQIVND (reference sequence). The length of the CDR3 is 13 residues. The CDR3 nucleotides read TGTGCCAGTAGTGACCCGATAGCCAAGACCCAGTACTTC. Residues: CASSDPIAKTQYF.